The 2 T cell receptor beta chains given below trace back to one sample, sequenced in a study of cytomegalovirus exposure and HLA in healthy donors (dated by TCRdb to about 2017). Libraries were built with the immunoSEQ multiplex PCR assay. The multiplex PCR relied on a mix of 60 forward primers for TCR Vbeta segments and 13 reverse primers for TCR Jbeta segments. TCRdb retrieved this table from immuneACCESS and kept in-frame rearrangements only. Not all clones are present; in checked studies, unresolved V genes account for under half, and no reason is known for the remainder. The sample contains about 150,000 clones, about 80% of them found a single time. The ten top clones hold about 1.5% of the sample. The source material was PBMCs. The origin of the receptors is a woman aged 25 to 39 in good health and CMV-seropositive.

The rearrangement links TRBV27 to TRBJ1-2; 8 bases agree with TRBD1. Germline CDR1 MNHEY, CDR2 SMNVEV (reference sequence). V shed 10 bases, J shed 6 bases, and the junction held 7 bases outside the gene matches. The CDR3 runs to 12 residues. The DNA of the CDR3 is TGTGCCACCGCTTCAGGGGGCCATGGCTACACCTTC. Amino acids: CATASGGHGYTF.

The chain employs TRBV19 and TRBJ2-5; D not certain. The V end was cut by 4 bases, the J end by 5 bases, with 8 bases between. Germline V lookup: CDR1 LNHDA, CDR2 SQIVND (reference sequence). This CDR3 spans 12 amino acids. CDR3: CASSKLMETQYF. DNA for the CDR3: TGTGCCAGTAGTAAGCTGATGGAGACCCAGTACTTC.